The following is a T cell receptor (beta chain) sequence with its context. Its antigen is undetermined. This specimen comes from a study of shared clonotypes between healthy human individuals. The study, taken as a whole, reports: Clonotypes not shared had lower generation probabilities than those common to all four donors.

After removal of 7 bases from V and 6 bases from J, the junction contained 9 bases not matched to a gene. The CDR3 loop spans 15 amino acids. The germline V gene encodes CDR1 MDHEN and CDR2 SYDVKM. The deep-level immunoSEQ assay was used. As originally analysed: ImmunoSEQ only sent back junction sequences with no quality scores, so filtering was done differently. TCRdb's table, derived via immunoSEQ multiplex PCR, lists solely in-frame clones and lacks some. For V, J and clone size, that table is used; D and trimming come from the DNA. This table has hundreds of thousands of clones, nearly 98% appearing once. Naive CD8 populations comprised CD45RO-negative cells positively selected for CCR7, excluding terminally differentiated effector memory CD45RA+ cells. The study drew its donors from healthy HIV-negative adults without recent acute infections or vaccinations.

This TCR was recovered from a man aged 25-40 years in good health. The sample was naive CD8+ T cells sorted from blood. The rearrangement uses TRBV28 and TRBJ2-3; 11 bases are a match to TRBD1. CDR3 nucleotide sequence: TGTGCCAGCACCCTAACCCGGGACAGGGGGGATACGCAGTATTTT. This sequence encodes CASTLTRDRGDTQYF.